Sequencing of this TCR beta chain was carried out in a study of cytomegalovirus exposure and HLA in healthy donors. As for the study in general: Later analysis reported that the 95 to 150 validation repertoires shared the platform of the 650 to 700 first-cohort repertoires.

In this sample, this clone turned up once. Its cognate antigen is unknown. There are 15 residues in the CDR3. Germline assignment: CDR1 SGHRS and CDR2 YFSETQ. Trimming pared 0 bases from V and 2 bases from J, leaving 10 bases between. Using immunoSEQ multiplex PCR, the repertoire was profiled, and TCRdb retains in-frame clones only, with some absent. The data hold some 140,000 clones, with 85% to 90% observed a single time. General observations from the study: It was reported that the classifier diagnosed cytomegalovirus status with high specificity and sensitivity in both the original and validation cohorts. The study recorded over 150 TCR beta chains that were cytomegalovirus-associated.

The specimen sequenced was PBMCs. The chain combines TRBV5-1 with TRBJ2-3, with D perhaps matching TRBD2 (5 bases). This sequence was found in a young woman in good health and CMV-seropositive. As DNA, the CDR3 is TGCGCCAGCAGCTTGGGGGGAGCGGTCACAGATACGCAGTATTTT. Its translation is CASSLGGAVTDTQYF. The full variable domain, with the rest looked up from reference TRBV5-1 and TRBJ2-3, is KAGVTQTPRYLIKTRGQQVTLSCSPISGHRSVSWYQQTPGQGLQFLFEYFSETQRNKGNFPGRFSGRQFSNSRSEMNVSTLELGDSALYLCASSLGGAVTDTQYFGPGTRLTVL.